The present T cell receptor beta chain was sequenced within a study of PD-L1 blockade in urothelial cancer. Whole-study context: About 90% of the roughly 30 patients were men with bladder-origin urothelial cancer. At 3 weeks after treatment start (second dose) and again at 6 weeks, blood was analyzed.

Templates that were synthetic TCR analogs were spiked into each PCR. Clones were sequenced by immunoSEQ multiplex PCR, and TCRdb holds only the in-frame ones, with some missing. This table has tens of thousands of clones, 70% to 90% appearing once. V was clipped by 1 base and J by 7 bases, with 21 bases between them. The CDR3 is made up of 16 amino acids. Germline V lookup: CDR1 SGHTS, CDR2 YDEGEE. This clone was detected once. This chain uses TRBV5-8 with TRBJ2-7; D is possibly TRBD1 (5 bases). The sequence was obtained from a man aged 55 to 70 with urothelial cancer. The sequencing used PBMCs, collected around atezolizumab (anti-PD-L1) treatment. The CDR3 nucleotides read TGTGCCAGCAGCTTGTCTGGACAAGTTGGCCAGAAAGAGCAGTACTTC. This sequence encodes CASSLSGQVGQKEQYF.